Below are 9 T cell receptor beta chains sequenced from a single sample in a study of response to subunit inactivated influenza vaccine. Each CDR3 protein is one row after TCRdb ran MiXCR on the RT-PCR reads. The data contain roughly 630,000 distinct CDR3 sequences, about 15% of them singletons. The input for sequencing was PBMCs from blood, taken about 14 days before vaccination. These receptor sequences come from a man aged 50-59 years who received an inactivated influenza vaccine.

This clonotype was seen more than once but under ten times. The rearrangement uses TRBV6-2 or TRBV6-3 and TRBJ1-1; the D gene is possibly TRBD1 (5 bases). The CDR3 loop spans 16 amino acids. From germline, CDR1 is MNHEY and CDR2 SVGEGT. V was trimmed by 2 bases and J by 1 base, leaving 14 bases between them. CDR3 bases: TGTGCCAGCAGTTACGACGGGGGATCGTGGAACACTGAAGCTTTCTTT. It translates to CASSYDGGSWNTEAFF.

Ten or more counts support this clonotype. The DNA for the CDR3 is TGTGCCAGCAGCTTAGTAGGCGGGGAGCTGTTTTTT. This sequence encodes CASSLVGGELFF. V is TRBV7-2 and J is TRBJ2-2; D unresolved. The V gene's germline CDR1 is SGHTA and CDR2 FQGNSA. The CDR3 totals 12 residues. Trimming took off 1 base at V and 7 bases at J, with 4 bases between the two ends.

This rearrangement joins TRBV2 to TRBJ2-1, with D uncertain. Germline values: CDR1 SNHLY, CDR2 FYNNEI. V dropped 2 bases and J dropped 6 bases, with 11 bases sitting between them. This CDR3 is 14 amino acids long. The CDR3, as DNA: TGTGCCAGCAGTGAATTGGGTCGTGGCAATGAGCAGTTCTTC. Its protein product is CASSELGRGNEQFF.

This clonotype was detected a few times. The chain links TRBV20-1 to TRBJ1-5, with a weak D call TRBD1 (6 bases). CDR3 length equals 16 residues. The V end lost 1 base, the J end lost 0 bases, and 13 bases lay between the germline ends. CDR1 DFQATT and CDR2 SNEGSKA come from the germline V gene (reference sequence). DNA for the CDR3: TGCAGTGCTAGAGGAGGGGGGGGTATTAGCAATCAGCCCCAGCATTTT. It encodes CSARGGGGISNQPQHF.

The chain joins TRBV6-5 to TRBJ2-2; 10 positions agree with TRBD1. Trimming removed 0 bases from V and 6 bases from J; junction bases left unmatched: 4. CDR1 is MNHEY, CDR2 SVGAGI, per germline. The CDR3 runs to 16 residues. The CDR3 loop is CASSYSGTGVAGELFF. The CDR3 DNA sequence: TGTGCCAGCAGTTACTCTGGGACAGGGGTCGCCGGGGAGCTGTTTTTT.

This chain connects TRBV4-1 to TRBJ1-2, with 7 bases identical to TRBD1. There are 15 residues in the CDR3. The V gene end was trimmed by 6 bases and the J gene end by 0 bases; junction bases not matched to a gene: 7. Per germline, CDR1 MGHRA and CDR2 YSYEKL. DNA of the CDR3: TGCGCCAGCAGACCCGGGACAGTGTCTAACTATGGCTACACCTTC. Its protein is CASRPGTVSNYGYTF.

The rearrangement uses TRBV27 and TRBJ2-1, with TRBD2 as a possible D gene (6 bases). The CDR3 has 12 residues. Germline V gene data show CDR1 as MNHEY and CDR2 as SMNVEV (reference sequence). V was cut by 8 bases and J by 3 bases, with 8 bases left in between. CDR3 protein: CASRRVYNEQFF. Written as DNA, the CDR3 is TGTGCCAGCCGGAGGGTCTACAATGAGCAGTTCTTC.

The DNA for the CDR3 is TGTGCCTGGAGTGTGGGACCAGACGGTGCAGATACGCAGTATTTT. Translated: CAWSVGPDGADTQYF. The chain is built from TRBV30 and TRBJ2-3; either TRBD1 or TRBD2 may fit D (5 bases each). In germline, CDR1 is GTSNPN, CDR2 SVGIG (reference sequence). CDR3 length: 15 amino acids. The V end was cut by 0 bases, the J end by 4 bases, with 14 bases between.

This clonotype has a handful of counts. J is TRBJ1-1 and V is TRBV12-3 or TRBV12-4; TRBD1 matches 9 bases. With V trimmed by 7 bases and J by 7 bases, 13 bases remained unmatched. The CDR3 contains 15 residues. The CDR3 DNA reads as TGTGCCAGCACCGCCGGGGGGACAGGGTATGGTGAAGCTTTCTTT. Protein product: CASTAGGTGYGEAFF.